The clone carrying this TCR beta chain was seen once. Antigen specificity is unknown. This entry is derived from a study of cytomegalovirus exposure and HLA in healthy donors. Germline V gene sequence: CDR1 SQVTM, CDR2 ANQGSEA. This CDR3 comprises 13 residues. Trimming left V 7 bases short and J 1 base short, with 14 bases between. Study findings and constraints: A list of roughly 160 TCR beta chains associated with cytomegalovirus was given. Specific recognition of CMV antigens was confirmed in vitro for a few chains (all CMV-associated). Most TCR sequences proved rare, with some public TCRs found in many donors.

The donors formed part of the approximately 120-subject validation cohort, distinct from the roughly 620-subject first cohort. The repertoire was sequenced with immunoSEQ multiplex PCR; TCRdb's copy has only in-frame clones and lacks some. This table has 50,000 or so clones, about nine tenths appearing once. The material sequenced was PBMCs. This clonotype was obtained from a woman younger than 35 in good health and CMV-seropositive. The chain is built from TRBV29-1 and TRBJ2-7; weak D call: TRBD1 (7 bases). Here the CDR3 DNA reads TGCAGCGCGGCTCAGGGGGGATCCTACGAGCAGTACTTC. Amino acids: CSAAQGGSYEQYF.